The 21 T cell receptor beta chains in this list originate from one sample, sequenced in a study of cytomegalovirus exposure and HLA in healthy donors. A multiplex PCR was run with 60 Vbeta primers and 13 Jbeta primers. Some clones are missing from TCRdb's copy, which holds only in-frame ones; the method was immunoSEQ multiplex PCR. Here the sample spans about 130,000 clones, about 87% being singletons. The sequenced sample was PBMCs. The source of these receptors is a woman in her twenties or thirties in good health and CMV-seronegative.

The chain is built from TRBV7-9 and TRBJ1-4, with 10 bases fitting TRBD1. CDR3 length: 14 amino acids. The J segment lost 10 bases and the V segment lost 5 bases, leaving 7 bases of the junction unmatched. Germline V gene data show CDR1 as SEHNR and CDR2 as FQNEAQ (reference sequence). Here the CDR3 DNA reads TGTGCCAGCAGCGTGGACAGGGGGACTGGAAAACTGTTTTTT. Amino acids: CASSVDRGTGKLFF.

The DNA for the CDR3 is TGTGCCAGCAGCAGTGGGGCAGGGGCCAACGTCCTGACTTTC. It is translated as CASSSGAGANVLTF. V is TRBV2 and J is TRBJ2-6; D perhaps matches TRBD1 (5 bases). The V and J ends lost 6 bases and 4 bases respectively, with 10 bases between them. The CDR3 consists of 14 residues. Germline CDR1 is SNHLY and CDR2 is FYNNEI.

J is TRBJ2-5 and V is TRBV7-9; possible D gene TRBD2, 5 bases. V dropped 1 base and J dropped 5 bases, with 14 bases sitting between them. CDR1 SEHNR and CDR2 FQNEAQ come from the germline V gene (reference sequence). The CDR3 sequence is 15 residues long. For the CDR3, the DNA is TGTGCCAGCAGCTTAGAGGGCCGGGATGAGGAGACCCAGTACTTC. This encodes CASSLEGRDEETQYF.

V and J are TRBV18 and TRBJ1-2; weak D call: TRBD1 (5 bases). This CDR3 has 15 amino acids. Per germline, CDR1 KGHSH and CDR2 LQKENI. Deletions cut 3 bases from V and 0 bases from J, with 11 bases between. CDR3 sequence (DNA): TGTGCCAGCTCACCGGTACAGGTGGCTAACTATGGCTACACCTTC. This codes for CASSPVQVANYGYTF. The complete variable domain, with remaining parts taken from reference TRBV18 and TRBJ1-2, reads NAGVMQNPRHLVRRRGQEARLRCSPMKGHSHVYWYRQLPEEGLKFMVYLQKENIIDESGMPKERFSAEFPKEGPSILRIQQVVRGDSAAYFCASSPVQVANYGYTFGSGTRLTVV.

The chain links TRBV5-1 to TRBJ1-2; maybe TRBD1 (6 bases). V was clipped by 2 bases and J by 2 bases, with 7 bases between them. There are 13 residues in the CDR3. CDR1 and CDR2 (germline): SGHRS, YFSETQ. The CDR3 DNA reads as TGCGCCAGCAGCTTTGGACAGAACTATGGCTACACCTTC. The encoded protein is CASSFGQNYGYTF.

The chain links TRBV9 to TRBJ2-6; 9 bases are a match to TRBD1. CDR1 is SGDLS and CDR2 is YYNGEE in the germline V gene. Trimming at V came to 2 bases and at J to 2 bases, leaving 8 bases not matched to a gene. This CDR3 spans 18 amino acids. The CDR3 nucleotides are TGTGCCAGCAGCGTCACAGCCGGGACAGGGACTGGGGCCAACGTCCTGACTTTC. It translates to CASSVTAGTGTGANVLTF.

The chain recombines TRBV4-3 with TRBJ1-2; TRBD1 agrees at 10 bases. CDR1 is LGHNA and CDR2 is YSLEER in the germline V gene. This CDR3 contains 16 residues. With V trimmed by 0 bases and J by 6 bases, 7 bases remained unmatched. The chain's CDR3 is CASSQDPIDRGHGYTF. DNA for the CDR3: TGCGCCAGCAGCCAAGACCCCATCGACAGGGGGCATGGCTACACCTTC.

The rearrangement uses TRBV10-2 and TRBJ2-5; D possibly corresponds to TRBD1 (5 bases). CDR1 and CDR2 (germline): WSHSY, SAAADI. The CDR3 runs 15 residues. Trimming removed 6 bases at V and 2 bases at J, with 16 bases between. The chain's CDR3 is CASSVPGWPQETQYF. In DNA form, the CDR3 reads TGCGCCAGCAGCGTCCCAGGGTGGCCGCAAGAGACCCAGTACTTC.

The rearrangement joins TRBV27 to TRBJ2-7, with D possibly matching TRBD2 (5 bases). The CDR3 contains 14 residues. The V and J ends lost 0 bases and 2 bases respectively, with 8 bases between them. The germline V gene encodes CDR1 MNHEY and CDR2 SMNVEV (reference sequence). In nucleotides, the CDR3 is TGTGCCAGCAGTTTATCGGTCGGGACCTACGAGCAGTACTTC. As protein: CASSLSVGTYEQYF.

The chain recombines TRBV9 with TRBJ2-2, with 9 bases identical to TRBD1. The CDR3 totals 14 residues. V trimming: 4 bases; J trimming: 7 bases; junction bases outside the gene matches: 5. CDR1 and CDR2 (germline): SGDLS, YYNGEE. CDR3 in DNA: TGTGCCAGCAGCAAACAGGGGGCGGACGGGGAGCTGTTTTTT. Translation: CASSKQGADGELFF.

The chain is built from TRBV19 and TRBJ1-5; 9 nucleotides align to TRBD1. V shed 5 bases and J 6 bases; nucleotides not matched to a gene: 5. Germline assignment: CDR1 LNHDA and CDR2 SQIVND (reference sequence). This CDR3 comprises 14 residues. The CDR3 sequence is CASSPQTGGQPQHF. The CDR3 DNA reads as TGTGCCAGTAGTCCGCAGACAGGGGGTCAGCCCCAGCATTTT. Looking up the rest from reference TRBV19 and TRBJ1-5 gives the full variable domain: DGGITQSPKYLFRKEGQNVTLSCEQNLNHDAMYWYRQDPGQGLRLIYYSQIVNDFQKGDIAEGYSVSREKKESFPLTVTSAQKNPTAFYLCASSPQTGGQPQHFGDGTRLSIL.

The chain uses TRBV27 and TRBJ1-5; TRBD1 aligns across 10 bases. The germline CDR1 and CDR2 sequences are MNHEY and SMNVEV (reference sequence). CDR3 length equals 15 residues. Losses at the gene ends were 8 bases for V and 5 bases for J; bases not matched to a gene: 9. The DNA for the CDR3 is TGTGCCAGCCGCGTTTCGGGGACAGGGGATCAGCCCCAGCATTTT. Its protein is CASRVSGTGDQPQHF.

J is TRBJ2-2 and V is TRBV7-6, with TRBD2 matching 13 bases. The junction had 7 bases not matched to a gene; V was cut back by 5 bases and J by 7 bases. CDR1 SGHVS and CDR2 FNYEAQ come from the germline V gene. This CDR3 comprises 16 residues. The CDR3: CASSPGLAGVGGELFF. DNA of the CDR3: TGTGCCAGCAGCCCCGGACTAGCGGGAGTGGGCGGGGAGCTGTTTTTT.

This clone has just one count. The genes are TRBV29-1 and TRBJ2-5; the match to TRBD1 covers 10 bases. The CDR3 runs to 15 residues. CDR1 and CDR2 from the germline V gene are SQVTM and ANQGSEA. Trimming removed 6 bases from V and 5 bases from J; junction bases left unmatched: 12. The CDR3 here is CSVDPGQGFRETQYF. In nucleotides, the CDR3 is TGCAGCGTCGACCCGGGACAGGGGTTCCGGGAGACCCAGTACTTC.

This clone was found a few times. At one end, the junction sequence differs from germline, possibly due to a read error. V usage is TRBV6-5 and J usage is TRBJ2-1; the D gene is possibly TRBD1 (5 bases). Germline CDR1 MNHEY, CDR2 SVGAGI. This CDR3 region has 11 residues. DNA for the CDR3: TGTGCCAGCAAATGGGGCAATGGGCAGTTCTTC. As protein: CASKWGNGQFF.

V gene TRBV5-4 combines with J gene TRBJ2-2; TRBD2 matches at 9 bases. Trimming cost V 4 bases and J 4 bases; bases outside gene matches: 8. Germline CDR1 is SGHNT and CDR2 is YYREEE (reference sequence). The CDR3 runs 16 residues. The chain's CDR3 is CASSAEASGATGELFF. The CDR3 bases are TGTGCCAGCAGCGCGGAGGCTAGCGGGGCCACCGGGGAGCTGTTTTTT.

CDR3 residues: CASSLLTGVLHNEQFF. CDR3 sequence (DNA): TGCGCCAGCAGCCTATTGACAGGGGTACTACACAATGAGCAGTTCTTC. The chain recombines TRBV5-1 with TRBJ2-1, with 8 bases fitting TRBD1. The V segment lost 4 bases and the J segment 5 bases; nucleotides outside the gene matches: 11. This CDR3 has 16 amino acids. Germline V CDR1 and CDR2: SGHRS, YFSETQ.

CDR3 sequence: CASSTGQGQETQYF. The DNA for the CDR3 is TGTGCCAGTAGTACGGGACAGGGACAAGAGACCCAGTACTTC. The chain recombines TRBV19 with TRBJ2-5, with 9 positions matching TRBD1. CDR3 length: 14 amino acids. CDR1 is LNHDA, CDR2 SQIVND, per germline (reference sequence). V lost 4 bases, J lost 2 bases, and 2 bases stayed unmatched.

This rearrangement joins TRBV9 to TRBJ2-3; 12 bases align to TRBD1. V lost 0 bases to trimming and J lost 0 bases; unmatched junction nucleotides: 8. This CDR3 is built from 19 residues. Germline CDR1 and CDR2: SGDLS and YYNGEE. As DNA, the CDR3 is TGTGCCAGCAGCGTAGCTGTGGGACAGGGGGCCCTAAGCACAGATACGCAGTATTTT. Protein product: CASSVAVGQGALSTDTQYF.

The chain recombines TRBV29-1 with TRBJ2-1, with 8 nucleotides matching TRBD2. The CDR3 is 13 amino acids. V lost 4 bases to trimming and J lost 9 bases; unmatched junction nucleotides: 8. CDR1 and CDR2 from the germline V gene are SQVTM and ANQGSEA. The CDR3 sequence is CSVVRGGLGEQFF. The CDR3, as DNA: TGCAGCGTTGTCCGGGGGGGCCTCGGTGAGCAGTTCTTC.

The table lists this clone with a count of one. This chain joins TRBV27 and TRBJ2-1; no definite D call. CDR3 length: 14 amino acids. Trimming cost V 6 bases and J 0 bases, with 9 bases left between them. Germline V gene lookup returns CDR1 MNHEY and CDR2 SMNVEV (reference sequence). CDR3 in DNA: TGTGCCAGCAGCTCCCCTTACTCCTACAATGAGCAGTTCTTC. Its translation: CASSSPYSYNEQFF.